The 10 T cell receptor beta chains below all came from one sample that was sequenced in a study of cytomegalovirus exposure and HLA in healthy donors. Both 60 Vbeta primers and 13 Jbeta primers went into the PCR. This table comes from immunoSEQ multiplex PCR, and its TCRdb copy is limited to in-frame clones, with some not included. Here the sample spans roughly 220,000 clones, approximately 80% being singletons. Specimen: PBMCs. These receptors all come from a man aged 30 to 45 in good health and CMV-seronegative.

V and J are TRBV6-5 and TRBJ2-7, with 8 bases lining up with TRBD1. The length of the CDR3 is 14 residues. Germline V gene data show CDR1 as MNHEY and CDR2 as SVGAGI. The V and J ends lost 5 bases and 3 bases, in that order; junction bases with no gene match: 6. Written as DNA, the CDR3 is TGTGCCAGCAGTCGCGCAGGGGGCAACTACGAGCAGTACTTC. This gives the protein CASSRAGGNYEQYF.

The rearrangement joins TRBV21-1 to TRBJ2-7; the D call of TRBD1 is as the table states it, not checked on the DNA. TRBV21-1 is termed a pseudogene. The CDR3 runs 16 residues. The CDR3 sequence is CASSNLASTASYEQYF. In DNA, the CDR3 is TGTGCCAGCAGCAATCTCGCGAGCACAGCCTCATACGAGCAGTACTTC.

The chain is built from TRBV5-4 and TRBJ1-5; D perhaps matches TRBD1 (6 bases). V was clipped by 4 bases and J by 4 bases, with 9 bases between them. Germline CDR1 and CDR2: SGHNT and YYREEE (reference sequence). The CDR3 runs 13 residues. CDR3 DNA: TGTGCCAGCAGCCGAGGGGGAAATCAGCCCCAGCATTTT. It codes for CASSRGGNQPQHF.

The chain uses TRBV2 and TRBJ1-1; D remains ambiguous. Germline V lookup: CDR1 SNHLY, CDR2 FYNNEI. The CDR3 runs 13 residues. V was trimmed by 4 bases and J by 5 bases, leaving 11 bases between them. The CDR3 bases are TGTGCCAGCAGTGCCGAACAAGTAACTGAAGCTTTCTTT. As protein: CASSAEQVTEAFF.

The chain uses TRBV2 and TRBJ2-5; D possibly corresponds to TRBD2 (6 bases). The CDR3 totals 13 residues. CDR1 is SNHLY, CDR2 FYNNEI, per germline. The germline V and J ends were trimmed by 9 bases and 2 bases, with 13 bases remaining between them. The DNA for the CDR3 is TGTGCCAGTAACGCGGGGCGACAAGAGACCCAGTACTTC. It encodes CASNAGRQETQYF.

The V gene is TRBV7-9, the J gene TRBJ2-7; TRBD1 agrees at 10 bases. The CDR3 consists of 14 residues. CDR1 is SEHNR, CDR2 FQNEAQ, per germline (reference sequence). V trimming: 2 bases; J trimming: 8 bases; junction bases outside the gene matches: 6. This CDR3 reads CASSLPVTGGQQYF. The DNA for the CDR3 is TGTGCCAGCAGCTTACCGGTGACAGGGGGCCAGCAGTACTTC.

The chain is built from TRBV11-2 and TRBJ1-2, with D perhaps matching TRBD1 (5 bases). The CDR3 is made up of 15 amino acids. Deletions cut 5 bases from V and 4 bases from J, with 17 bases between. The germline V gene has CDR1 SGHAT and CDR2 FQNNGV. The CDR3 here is CASSSWDFLRYGYTF. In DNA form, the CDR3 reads TGTGCCAGCAGCAGCTGGGACTTCCTGCGCTATGGCTACACCTTC.

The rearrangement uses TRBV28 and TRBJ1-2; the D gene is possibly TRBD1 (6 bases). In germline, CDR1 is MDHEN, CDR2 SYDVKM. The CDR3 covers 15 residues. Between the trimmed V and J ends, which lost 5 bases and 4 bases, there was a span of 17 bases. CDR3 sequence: CASSGGTGLLYGYTF. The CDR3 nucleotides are TGTGCCAGCAGTGGGGGTACAGGGCTTCTCTATGGCTACACCTTC.

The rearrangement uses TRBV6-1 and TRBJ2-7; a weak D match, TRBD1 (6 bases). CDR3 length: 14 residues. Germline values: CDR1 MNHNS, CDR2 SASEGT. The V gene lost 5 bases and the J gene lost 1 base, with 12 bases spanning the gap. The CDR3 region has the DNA TGTGCCAGCAGTAACAGGGTAATGTCCTACGAGCAGTACTTC. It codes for CASSNRVMSYEQYF.

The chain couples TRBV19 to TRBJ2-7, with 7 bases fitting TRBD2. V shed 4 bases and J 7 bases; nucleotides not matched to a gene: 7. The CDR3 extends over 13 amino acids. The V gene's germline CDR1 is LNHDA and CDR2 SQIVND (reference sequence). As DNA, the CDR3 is TGTGCCAGTAGTAGAAATAGGGAGGGAGAGCAGTACTTC. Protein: CASSRNREGEQYF.